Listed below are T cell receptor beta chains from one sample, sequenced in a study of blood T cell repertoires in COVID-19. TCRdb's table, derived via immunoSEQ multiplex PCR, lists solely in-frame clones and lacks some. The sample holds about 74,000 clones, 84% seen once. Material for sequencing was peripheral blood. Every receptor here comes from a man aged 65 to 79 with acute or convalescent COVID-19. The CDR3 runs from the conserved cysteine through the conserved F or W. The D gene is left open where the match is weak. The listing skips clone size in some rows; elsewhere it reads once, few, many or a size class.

CDR3nt: TGTGCCAGCAGTTACCCCCACGGCGGGGGATCTATGTGGAACGAGCAGTACTTC; CDR3aa: CASSYPHGGGSMWNEQYF; d_gene: TRBD2; abundance: once; v_gene: TRBV6-2/TRBV6-3; j_gene: TRBJ2-7
CDR3nt: TGCGCCAGCTCCCTTACTCCTACCGGGGAGCTGTTTTTT; CDR3aa: CASSLTPTGELFF; d_gene: -; abundance: -; v_gene: TRBV5-1; j_gene: TRBJ2-2
CDR3nt: TGCGCCAGCTCACCGGGAGTCCACGAGCAGTACTTC; CDR3aa: CASSPGVHEQYF; d_gene: -; abundance: -; v_gene: TRBV10-2; j_gene: TRBJ2-7
CDR3nt: TGTGCCAGCAGTCTGGGACAGGCGACTCTCTCTGGAAACACCATATATTTT; CDR3aa: CASSLGQATLSGNTIYF; d_gene: TRBD1; abundance: -; v_gene: TRBV7-8; j_gene: TRBJ1-3
CDR3nt: TGTGCCAGTAGTATGAGGGGGGGACAGGGTGTAATCCAGTACTTC; CDR3aa: CASSMRGGQGVIQYF; d_gene: TRBD1; abundance: -; v_gene: TRBV19; j_gene: TRBJ2-5
CDR3nt: TGTGCCAGCAGTTTCCAAGCGGGAGGGGCCCACAATGAGCAGTTCTTC; CDR3aa: CASSFQAGGAHNEQFF; d_gene: TRBD2; abundance: once; v_gene: TRBV6-6; j_gene: TRBJ2-1
CDR3nt: TGCGCCAGCAGCTCCCTGGGTGGAGAAACTGAAGCTTTCTTT; CDR3aa: CASSSLGGETEAFF; d_gene: -; abundance: once; v_gene: TRBV5-1; j_gene: TRBJ1-1
CDR3nt: TGTGCCAGCAGCACTCCGGGTCGCCGTGCCTACGAGCAGTACTTC; CDR3aa: CASSTPGRRAYEQYF; d_gene: -; abundance: -; v_gene: TRBV21-1; j_gene: TRBJ2-7
CDR3nt: TGTGCCAGCAGCGACGGACAGGGAGGCTACGAGCAGTACTTC; CDR3aa: CASSDGQGGYEQYF; d_gene: TRBD1; abundance: -; v_gene: TRBV3-1/TRBV3-2; j_gene: TRBJ2-7
CDR3nt: TGTGCCAGCAGCCCAGGGACAGGGCGGTTAGTCACCGGGGAGCTGTTTTTT; CDR3aa: CASSPGTGRLVTGELFF; d_gene: TRBD1; abundance: -; v_gene: TRBV5-5; j_gene: TRBJ2-2
CDR3nt: TGTGCCAGCCTAGGGCGGGAGGACGCCTACAATGAGCAGTTCTTC; CDR3aa: CASLGREDAYNEQFF; d_gene: TRBD2; abundance: -; v_gene: TRBV3-1/TRBV3-2; j_gene: TRBJ2-1
CDR3nt: TGTGCCAGCAGCCAAGTTTTTCAGGGGGAAGTAAGCGAGCAGTACTTC; CDR3aa: CASSQVFQGEVSEQYF; d_gene: TRBD1; abundance: -; v_gene: TRBV3-1/TRBV3-2; j_gene: TRBJ2-7